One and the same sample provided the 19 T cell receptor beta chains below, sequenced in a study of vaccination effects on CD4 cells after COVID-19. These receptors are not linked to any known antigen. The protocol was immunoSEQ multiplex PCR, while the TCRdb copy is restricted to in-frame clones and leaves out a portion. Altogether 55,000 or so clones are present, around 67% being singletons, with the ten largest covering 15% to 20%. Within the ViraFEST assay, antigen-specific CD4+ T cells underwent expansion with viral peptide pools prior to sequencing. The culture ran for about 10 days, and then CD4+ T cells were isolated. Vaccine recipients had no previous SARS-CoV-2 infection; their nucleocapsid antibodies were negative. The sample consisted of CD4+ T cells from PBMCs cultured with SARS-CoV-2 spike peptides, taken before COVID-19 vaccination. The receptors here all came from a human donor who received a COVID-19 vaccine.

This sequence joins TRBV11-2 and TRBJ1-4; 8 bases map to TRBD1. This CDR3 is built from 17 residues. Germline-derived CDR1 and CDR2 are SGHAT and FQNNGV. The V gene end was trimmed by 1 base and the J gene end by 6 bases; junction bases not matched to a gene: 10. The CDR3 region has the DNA TGTGCCAGCAGCTTAGTCGTCCGGGCAGGGGGCTATGAAAAACTGTTTTTT. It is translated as CASSLVVRAGGYEKLFF.

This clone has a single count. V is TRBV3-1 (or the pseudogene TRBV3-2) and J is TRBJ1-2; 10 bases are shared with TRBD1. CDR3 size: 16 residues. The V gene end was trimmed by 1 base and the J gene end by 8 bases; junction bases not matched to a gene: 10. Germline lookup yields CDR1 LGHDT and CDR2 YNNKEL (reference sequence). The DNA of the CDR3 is TGTGCCAGCAGCCAAGTTGGGGGACAGGGGTCGGGCGGCTACACCTTC. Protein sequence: CASSQVGGQGSGGYTF.

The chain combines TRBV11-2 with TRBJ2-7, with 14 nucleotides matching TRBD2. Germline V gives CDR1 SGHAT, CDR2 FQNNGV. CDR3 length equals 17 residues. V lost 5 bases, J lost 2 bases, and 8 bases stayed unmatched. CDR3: CASSLTRLAGGPYEQYF. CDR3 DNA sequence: TGTGCCAGCAGCCTAACCAGACTAGCGGGAGGGCCCTACGAGCAGTACTTC.

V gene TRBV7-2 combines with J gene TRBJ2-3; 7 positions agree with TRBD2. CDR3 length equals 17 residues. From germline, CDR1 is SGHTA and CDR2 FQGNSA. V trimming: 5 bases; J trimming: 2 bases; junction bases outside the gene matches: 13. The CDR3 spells CASSTRSGRGYTDTQYF. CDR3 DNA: TGTGCCAGCAGCACCCGGTCGGGGCGGGGGTACACAGATACGCAGTATTTT.

The CDR3 DNA follows: TGTGCCAGCAGTTACGCGTTAGCTAAAACGGGGTACGAGCAGTACTTC. Encoded protein: CASSYALAKTGYEQYF. This chain connects TRBV6-2 or TRBV6-3 to TRBJ2-7; TRBD2 is a possible D gene (5 bases). The CDR3 extends over 16 amino acids. Germline CDR1 is MNHEY and CDR2 is SVGEGT. The V end lost 2 bases, the J end lost 4 bases, and 18 bases lay between the germline ends.

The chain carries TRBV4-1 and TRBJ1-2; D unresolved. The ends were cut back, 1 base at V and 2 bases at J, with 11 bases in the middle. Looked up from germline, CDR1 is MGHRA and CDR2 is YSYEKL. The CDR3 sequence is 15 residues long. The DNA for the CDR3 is TGCGCCAGCAGCCAAGCTCCGCTACAGAACTATGGCTACACCTTC. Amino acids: CASSQAPLQNYGYTF.

The CDR3 reads CSATPLAGTDTQYF. As DNA, the CDR3 is TGCAGTGCCACCCCCCTGGCGGGCACAGATACGCAGTATTTT. The V call is TRBV29-1, the J call TRBJ2-3; D is undetermined. Looked up from germline, CDR1 is SQVTM and CDR2 is ANQGSEA. The CDR3 contains 14 residues.

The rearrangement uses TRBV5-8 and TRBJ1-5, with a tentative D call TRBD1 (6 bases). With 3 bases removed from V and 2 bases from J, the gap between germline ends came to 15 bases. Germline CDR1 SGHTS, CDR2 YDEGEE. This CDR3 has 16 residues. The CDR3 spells CASSYLTGLGNQPQHF. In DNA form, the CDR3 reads TGTGCCAGCAGCTACCTTACAGGGTTGGGCAATCAGCCCCAGCATTTT.

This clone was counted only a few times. CDR3 sequence: CASSIPGTGVNQPQHF. The CDR3 DNA reads as TGTGCCAGTAGTATTCCCGGGACAGGGGTTAATCAGCCCCAGCATTTT. J is TRBJ1-5 and V is TRBV19, with 10 bases matching TRBD1. Trimming removed 3 bases from V and 4 bases from J; junction bases left unmatched: 6. This CDR3 contains 16 residues. Per germline, CDR1 LNHDA and CDR2 SQIVND (reference sequence).

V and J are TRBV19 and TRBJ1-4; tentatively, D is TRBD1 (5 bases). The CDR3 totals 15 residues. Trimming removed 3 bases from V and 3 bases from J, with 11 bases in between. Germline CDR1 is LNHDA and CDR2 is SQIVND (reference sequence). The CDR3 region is CASSIQTAANEKLFF. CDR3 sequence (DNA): TGTGCCAGTAGTATTCAGACAGCCGCTAATGAAAAACTGTTTTTT.

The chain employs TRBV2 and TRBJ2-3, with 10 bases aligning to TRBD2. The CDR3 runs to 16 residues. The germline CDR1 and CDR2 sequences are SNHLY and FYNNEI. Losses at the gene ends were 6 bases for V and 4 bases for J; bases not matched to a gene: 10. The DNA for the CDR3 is TGTGCCAGCAGATCCCCTCTAGCGGGAGCCCCAGATACGCAGTATTTT. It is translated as CASRSPLAGAPDTQYF.

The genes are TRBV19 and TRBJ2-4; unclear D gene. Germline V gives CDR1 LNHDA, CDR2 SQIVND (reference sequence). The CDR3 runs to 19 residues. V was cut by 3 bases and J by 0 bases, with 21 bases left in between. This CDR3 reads CASSIEYGSPLLAKNIQYF. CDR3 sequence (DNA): TGTGCCAGTAGTATCGAATACGGGTCCCCCTTGTTAGCCAAAAACATTCAGTACTTC.

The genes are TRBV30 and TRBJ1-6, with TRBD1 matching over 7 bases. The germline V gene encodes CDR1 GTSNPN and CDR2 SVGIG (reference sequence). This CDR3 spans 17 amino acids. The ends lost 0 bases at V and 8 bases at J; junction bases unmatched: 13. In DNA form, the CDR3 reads TGTGCCTGGAGTGTACGGGACAGCCCCATTAGTGATTCACCCCTCCACTTT. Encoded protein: CAWSVRDSPISDSPLHF.

CDR3 region: CAGSRGVGTEAFF. As DNA, the CDR3 is TGTGCCGGCAGTAGGGGGGTGGGCACTGAAGCTTTCTTT. The rearrangement links TRBV19 to TRBJ1-1, with a possible D match to TRBD1 (6 bases). Trimming removed 11 bases from V and 4 bases from J, with 17 bases in between. The length of the CDR3 is 13 residues. The germline V gene encodes CDR1 LNHDA and CDR2 SQIVND (reference sequence).

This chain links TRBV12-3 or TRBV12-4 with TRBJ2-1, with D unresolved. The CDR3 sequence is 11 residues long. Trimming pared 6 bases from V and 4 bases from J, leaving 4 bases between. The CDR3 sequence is CASRSYNEQFF. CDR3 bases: TGTGCCAGCAGGTCTTACAATGAGCAGTTCTTC.

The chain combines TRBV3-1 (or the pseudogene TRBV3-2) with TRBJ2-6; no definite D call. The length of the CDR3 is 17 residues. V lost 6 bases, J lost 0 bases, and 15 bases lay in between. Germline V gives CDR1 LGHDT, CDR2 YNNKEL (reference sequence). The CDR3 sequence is CASRGPSFSSGANVLTF. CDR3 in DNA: TGTGCCAGCAGAGGTCCCTCCTTTTCCTCTGGGGCCAACGTCCTGACTTTC.

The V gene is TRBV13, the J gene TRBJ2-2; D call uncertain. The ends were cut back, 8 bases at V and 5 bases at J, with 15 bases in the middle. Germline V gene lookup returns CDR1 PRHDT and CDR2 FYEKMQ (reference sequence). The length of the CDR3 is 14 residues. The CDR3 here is CASGSTSITGELFF. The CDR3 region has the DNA TGTGCCAGCGGCAGCACATCGATAACCGGGGAGCTGTTTTTT. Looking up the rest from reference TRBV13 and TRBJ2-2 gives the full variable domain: AAGVIQSPRHLIKEKRETATLKCYPIPRHDTVYWYQQGPGQDPQFLISFYEKMQSDKGSIPDRFSAQQFSDYHSELNMSSLELGDSALYFCASGSTSITGELFFGEGSRLTVL.

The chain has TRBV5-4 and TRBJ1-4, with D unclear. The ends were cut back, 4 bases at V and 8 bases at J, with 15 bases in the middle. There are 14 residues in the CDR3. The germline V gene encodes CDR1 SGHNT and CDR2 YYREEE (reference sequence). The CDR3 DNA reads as TGTGCCAGCAGCCGATCCCCGGACTGGGAAAAACTGTTTTTT. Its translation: CASSRSPDWEKLFF.

The CDR3 reads CASSQAPGLAGGPTGELFF. CDR3 DNA: TGTGCCAGCAGCCAAGCCCCGGGACTAGCGGGGGGGCCCACCGGGGAGCTGTTTTTT. V usage is TRBV3-1 (or the pseudogene TRBV3-2) and J usage is TRBJ2-2, with 16 nucleotides matching TRBD2. Germline V gives CDR1 LGHDT, CDR2 YNNKEL (reference sequence). Germline trimming cut 1 base from V and 4 bases from J; bases unmatched to any gene: 6. CDR3 length equals 19 residues.